The 30 T cell receptor beta chains below come from one sample, sequenced in a study of regulatory T cells in long-lasting Graves disease. Described time point: newly diagnosed GD, antithyroid drugs for less than 3 months. PBMC RNA served as the TCR library source. Construction of the TCR beta libraries employed iRepertoire HTBI primers in conjunction with Arm-PCR of CDR3 regions. TCRdb reprocessed the multiplex PCR reads via MiXCR and lists one record per CDR3 protein. The repertoire consists of about 620,000 distinct CDR3 sequences, with roughly 15% occurring once and the leading ten covering 15% to 20%. These data were also filed under a second study, of T cells in Graves' hyperthyroidism and ophthalmopathy.

The sequenced sample was peripheral blood mononuclear cells (PBMCs), obtained at new diagnosis, from a patient treated with antithyroid drugs. The receptors here all came from a young woman with Graves disease.

The chain employs TRBV11-2 and TRBJ2-5; the match to TRBD1 covers 8 bases. CDR1 and CDR2 from the germline V gene are SGHAT and FQNNGV. The CDR3 covers 17 residues. J gave up 7 bases and V 8 bases, and 21 bases lay outside the gene matches. CDR3 coding DNA: TGTGCCAGCGTGGGCGGGACAGGCGTGTTGGGGGGTGGGACCCAGTACTTC. Translating gives CASVGGTGVLGGGTQYF.

In its sample, this clonotype was seen a few times. J is TRBJ1-2 and V is TRBV28; 8 nucleotides match TRBD1. Per germline, CDR1 MDHEN and CDR2 SYDVKM. J lost 4 bases, V lost 4 bases, and 14 bases had no gene match. CDR3 size: 17 residues. The DNA for the CDR3 is TGTGCCAGCAGTTCTCTATCGGGGGACAGGTCCCTCTATGGCTACACCTTC. Encoded protein: CASSSLSGDRSLYGYTF.

The table lists this clonotype with many counts. This sequence joins TRBV7-8 and TRBJ2-5, with TRBD2 matching over 11 bases. V dropped 5 bases and J dropped 1; count of bases not matched to a gene: 3. The germline CDR1 and CDR2 sequences are SGHVS and FQNEAQ. CDR3 length: 15 residues. This CDR3 reads CASSEGTSGQETQYF. CDR3 DNA sequence: TGTGCCAGCAGCGAAGGGACTAGCGGCCAAGAGACCCAGTACTTC.

This clonotype was found a few times. The genes are TRBV18 and TRBJ2-7; TRBD1 aligns across 9 bases. Germline V gives CDR1 KGHSH, CDR2 LQKENI. The CDR3 is 14 residues long. V shed 3 bases, J shed 9 bases, and the junction held 9 bases outside the gene matches. CDR3 protein: CASSPSQGALAQYF. The CDR3 DNA follows: TGTGCCAGCTCACCCTCACAGGGGGCATTGGCGCAGTACTTC. Together with reference TRBV18 and TRBJ2-7, the CDR3 gives the full variable domain: NAGVMQNPRHLVRRRGQEARLRCSPMKGHSHVYWYRQLPEEGLKFMVYLQKENIIDESGMPKERFSAEFPKEGPSILRIQQVVRGDSAAYFCASSPSQGALAQYFGPGTRLTVT.

The CDR3 DNA reads TGTGCCAGCAGCCAAGAACCGGGACAGGGAGAAGAGACCCAGTACTTC. Translated, it gives CASSQEPGQGEETQYF. The chain combines TRBV14 with TRBJ2-5; TRBD1 matches 9 bases. Germline CDR1 is SGHDN and CDR2 is FVKESK. CDR3 length: 16 residues. Trimming removed 0 bases from V and 3 bases from J; junction bases left unmatched: 5.

This clonotype was detected a few times. The chain employs TRBV6-2 or TRBV6-3 and TRBJ1-5; D is possibly TRBD1 (5 bases). V was clipped by 7 bases and J by 7 bases, with 17 bases between them. The CDR3 runs to 14 residues. Looked up from germline, CDR1 is MNHEY and CDR2 is SVGEGT. CDR3 in amino acids: CASNLAGGGQPQHF. The CDR3 DNA follows: TGTGCCAGCAATTTGGCAGGCGGGGGGCAGCCCCAGCATTTT.

This clonotype was counted ten times or more. The chain combines TRBV6-4 with TRBJ2-7; 10 bases are shared with TRBD2. The V and J ends lost 6 bases and 3 bases, in that order; junction bases with no gene match: 26. This CDR3 is built from 21 residues. Per germline, CDR1 MRHNA and CDR2 SNTAGT. The CDR3 loop is CASSARVAGGPPLIFIYEQYF. CDR3 nucleotide sequence: TGTGCCAGCAGCGCACGGGTAGCGGGAGGCCCACCACTAATTTTCATCTACGAGCAGTACTTC.

CDR3 region: CASSRDLLAGALDEQFF. The CDR3 region has the DNA TGTGCCAGCAGCAGGGATTTACTAGCGGGAGCCTTAGATGAGCAGTTCTTC. V usage is TRBV11-1 and J usage is TRBJ2-1; 11 nucleotides line up with TRBD2. This CDR3 spans 17 amino acids. Germline trimming cut 5 bases from V and 8 bases from J; bases unmatched to any gene: 14. CDR1 is SGHAT, CDR2 FQDESV, per germline (reference sequence).

This clonotype was found a few times. The chain couples TRBV19 to TRBJ2-1; D might be TRBD1 or TRBD2, each matching 5 bases. There are 15 residues in the CDR3. Germline assignment: CDR1 LNHDA and CDR2 SQIVND (reference sequence). V was clipped by 7 bases and J by 4 bases, with 17 bases between them. CDR3 residues: CASTGNGGRYNEQFF. The CDR3 DNA sequence: TGTGCCAGTACAGGGAATGGGGGTCGTTACAATGAGCAGTTCTTC.

In the case of this clonotype: A much larger clone differs from this one at a single base, so this may be a read error. This chain joins TRBV27 and TRBJ2-1; 12 bases map to TRBD1. From germline, CDR1 is MNHEY and CDR2 SMNVEV (reference sequence). The CDR3 contains 14 residues. The V segment lost 5 bases and the J segment 12 bases; nucleotides outside the gene matches: 8. DNA of the CDR3: TGTGCCAGCAGTGTCGGGACAGGGGGCTTGATGCAGTTCTTC. It specifies CASSVGTGGLMQFF.

This clonotype was recorded many times. The rearrangement uses TRBV11-2 and TRBJ2-5; 7 bases match TRBD1. The germline gives CDR1 SGHAT, CDR2 FQNNGV. V lost 7 bases and J lost 1; bases outside the gene matches: 6. The CDR3 extends over 14 amino acids. The CDR3 sequence: CASNPGTAQETQYF. The CDR3 DNA follows: TGTGCCAGCAACCCAGGGACAGCCCAAGAGACCCAGTACTTC.

This clonotype came up a few times. V usage is TRBV19 and J usage is TRBJ2-2, with 14 positions matching TRBD2. V lost 4 bases to trimming and J lost 5 bases; unmatched junction nucleotides: 3. Germline lookup yields CDR1 LNHDA and CDR2 SQIVND (reference sequence). The CDR3 length is 16 residues. The CDR3 nucleotides are TGTGCCAGTAGTACCGGGACTAGCGGGAGAACCGGGGAGCTGTTTTTT. Residues: CASSTGTSGRTGELFF.

This clonotype has a count of ten or more. The CDR3 spells CSATGTTYEQYF. CDR3 DNA: TGCAGTGCTACCGGGACTACCTACGAGCAGTACTTC. The V gene is TRBV20-1, the J gene TRBJ2-7; TRBD2 aligns across 7 bases. The germline V gene encodes CDR1 DFQATT and CDR2 SNEGSKA (reference sequence). The CDR3 has 12 amino acids. V shed 4 bases, J shed 2 bases, and the junction held 2 bases outside the gene matches.

J is TRBJ2-3 and V is TRBV6-4, with D unclear. The CDR3 runs to 14 residues. CDR1 and CDR2 (germline): MRHNA, SNTAGT. The V gene lost 3 bases and the J gene lost 3 bases, with 10 bases spanning the gap. This CDR3 is CASSEMSATDTQYF. CDR3 bases: TGTGCCAGCAGTGAGATGTCAGCAACAGATACGCAGTATTTT.

This clonotype was counted at least ten times. This chain connects TRBV4-1 to TRBJ1-2; 7 nucleotides match TRBD1. The CDR3 totals 16 residues. CDR1 and CDR2 (germline): MGHRA, YSYEKL. The junction had 9 bases not matched to a gene; V was cut back by 3 bases and J by 2 bases. The CDR3 nucleotides read TGCGCCAGCAGCCAGGTACCGGGACAGACGAACTATGGCTACACCTTC. This translates into CASSQVPGQTNYGYTF.

This clonotype was counted at least ten times. This chain connects TRBV5-6 to TRBJ2-3; 9 bases map to TRBD2. J was trimmed by 8 bases and V by 7 bases; bases with no gene match: 11. The CDR3 has 14 residues. CDR1 and CDR2 (germline): SGHDT, YYEEEE. This CDR3 is CASRRREGPGTQYF. The CDR3 nucleotides read TGTGCCAGCCGGCGGCGGGAGGGCCCCGGTACGCAGTATTTT.

V usage is TRBV6-1 and J usage is TRBJ1-2; TRBD1 matches at 7 bases. Germline CDR1 reads MNHNS; CDR2 reads SASEGT. The CDR3 is 15 residues long. J was trimmed by 8 bases and V by 2 bases; bases with no gene match: 11. CDR3 residues: CASSELDRTREGYTF. The CDR3, as DNA: TGTGCCAGCAGTGAACTGGACAGGACCCGAGAGGGCTACACCTTC.

The chain uses TRBV28 and TRBJ1-5; a weak D match, TRBD1 (6 bases). The CDR3 is 16 residues long. Germline values: CDR1 MDHEN, CDR2 SYDVKM. The V end lost 4 bases, the J end lost 3 bases, and 16 bases lay between the germline ends. DNA of the CDR3: TGTGCCAGCAGTTCCGGGGCAGGGGACTACAATCAGCCCCAGCATTTT. It specifies CASSSGAGDYNQPQHF.

The V and J genes are TRBV24-1 and TRBJ2-7, with D perhaps matching TRBD1 (6 bases). V was pared by 7 bases and J by 5 bases, with 8 bases between. The CDR3 is 11 residues long. CDR1 KGHDR and CDR2 SFDVKD come from the germline V gene. The CDR3 bases are TGTGCCACCAGCCAGGGGCACGAGCAGTACTTC. Translation gives CATSQGHEQYF.

This chain's CDR3 is CVSANTGELFF. DNA of the CDR3: TGTGTTTCAGCGAACACCGGGGAGCTGTTTTTT. The rearrangement links TRBV28 to TRBJ2-2; D uncertain. Germline V gene data show CDR1 as MDHEN and CDR2 as SYDVKM. The CDR3 extends over 11 amino acids.

The J gene is TRBJ2-1, the V gene TRBV6-2 or TRBV6-3; TRBD1 might be the D (5 bases). Deletions cut 5 bases from V and 9 bases from J, with 14 bases between. The CDR3 has 13 amino acids. Germline lookup yields CDR1 MNHEY and CDR2 SVGEGT. CDR3 sequence (DNA): TGTGCCAGCAGTCGACGACAGAATTTTGAGCAGTTCTTC. Translation: CASSRRQNFEQFF.

This clonotype was recorded at least ten times. The chain has TRBV12-3 or TRBV12-4 and TRBJ2-7, with 9 bases that match TRBD2. The CDR3 runs to 14 residues. J lost 4 bases, V lost 6 bases, and 7 bases had no gene match. This chain's CDR3 is CASSLISGSYEQYF. The CDR3 region has the DNA TGTGCCAGCAGCTTAATTAGCGGGAGTTACGAGCAGTACTTC.

This clonotype was detected ten times or more. The chain recombines TRBV7-2 with TRBJ2-3; TRBD2 aligns across 7 bases. From germline, CDR1 is SGHTA and CDR2 FQGNSA. V dropped 7 bases and J dropped 2; count of bases not matched to a gene: 12. The CDR3 is 16 amino acids. CDR3 DNA: TGTGCCAGCACCCAAGATATGGGAGGGCCCACAGATACGCAGTATTTT. Amino acid sequence: CASTQDMGGPTDTQYF.

This clonotype was seen many times. The V gene is TRBV15, the J gene TRBJ1-5, with a weak D call TRBD1 (6 bases). The germline CDR1 and CDR2 sequences are LNHNV and YYDKDF (reference sequence). The CDR3 length is 15 residues. Trimming removed 1 base from V and 4 bases from J, with 11 bases in between. This CDR3 is CATSRGQVRNQPQHF. The CDR3 nucleotides read TGTGCCACCAGCAGAGGACAGGTTCGAAATCAGCCCCAGCATTTT.

Turning to this clonotype: The junction differs from germline at one of its ends, possibly a read error. The rearrangement uses TRBV7-8 and TRBJ2-1; 10 bases match TRBD2. CDR1 is SGHVS and CDR2 is FQNEAQ in the germline V gene. CDR3 length: 16 residues. In nucleotides, the CDR3 is TGTGCCAGCAGCTTAGTCTTTACTAGCGGGAATAATGGGCAGTTCTTC. Its translation: CASSLVFTSGNNGQFF.

V gene TRBV7-9 combines with J gene TRBJ2-3, with D tentatively TRBD1 (6 bases). CDR1 and CDR2 from the germline V gene are SEHNR and FQNEAQ (reference sequence). Trimming cost V 2 bases and J 5 bases, with 17 bases left between them. The CDR3 is made up of 16 amino acids. The CDR3: CASSLSSGARKDTQYF. Here the CDR3 DNA reads TGTGCCAGCAGCTTATCTTCAGGGGCGCGTAAAGATACGCAGTATTTT. Drawing the rest from reference TRBV7-9 and TRBJ2-3, the complete variable domain is DTGVSQNPRHKITKRGQNVTFRCDPISEHNRLYWYRQTLGQGPEFLTYFQNEAQLEKSRLLSDRFSAERPKGSFSTLEIQRTEQGDSAMYLCASSLSSGARKDTQYFGPGTRLTVL.

This clonotype was seen a handful of times. CDR3 DNA: TGTGCCACCAGTAAGACACGCATCAACCGGAGCTCCTACGAGCAGTACTTC. This encodes CATSKTRINRSSYEQYF. The V and J genes are TRBV24-1 and TRBJ2-7; D call uncertain. Germline CDR1 is KGHDR and CDR2 is SFDVKD. With 6 bases removed from V and 0 bases from J, the gap between germline ends came to 20 bases. This CDR3 is built from 17 residues.

This clonotype was found a few times. This chain joins TRBV12-3 or TRBV12-4 and TRBJ2-4; tentatively, D is TRBD2 (5 bases). The CDR3 sequence is 12 residues long. V lost 6 bases and J 7 bases, leaving 10 bases between the germline ends. The CDR3 bases are TGTGCCAGCAGCCAAACGGGGAACATTCAGTACTTC. Protein product: CASSQTGNIQYF.

The sample holds many counts of this clonotype. The chain has TRBV29-1 and TRBJ1-2; D is perhaps TRBD1 (6 bases). Trimming removed 5 bases at V and 4 bases at J, with 17 bases between. Germline assignment: CDR1 SQVTM and CDR2 ANQGSEA. The CDR3 has 14 residues. The CDR3 spells CSVFTKADSYGYTF. The CDR3, as DNA: TGCAGCGTTTTCACAAAAGCGGACAGCTATGGCTACACCTTC.

With regard to this clonotype: A much larger clone differs from this one at a single base, so this may be a read error. The genes are TRBV28 and TRBJ2-1; 7 bases are a match to TRBD1. Germline V gene data show CDR1 as MDHEN and CDR2 as SYDVKM. J was trimmed by 10 bases and V by 6 bases; bases with no gene match: 12. The CDR3 is 14 amino acids. This CDR3 is CASRPGTASYEQFF. DNA for the CDR3: TGTGCCAGCAGACCCGGGACAGCATCCTACGAGCAGTTCTTC. The full variable domain, with the rest looked up from reference TRBV28 and TRBJ2-1, is DVKVTQSSRYLVKRTGEKVFLECVQDMDHENMFWYRQDPGLGLRLIYFSYDVKMKEKGDIPEGYSVSREKKERFSLILESASTNQTSMYLCASRPGTASYEQFFGPGTRLTVL.